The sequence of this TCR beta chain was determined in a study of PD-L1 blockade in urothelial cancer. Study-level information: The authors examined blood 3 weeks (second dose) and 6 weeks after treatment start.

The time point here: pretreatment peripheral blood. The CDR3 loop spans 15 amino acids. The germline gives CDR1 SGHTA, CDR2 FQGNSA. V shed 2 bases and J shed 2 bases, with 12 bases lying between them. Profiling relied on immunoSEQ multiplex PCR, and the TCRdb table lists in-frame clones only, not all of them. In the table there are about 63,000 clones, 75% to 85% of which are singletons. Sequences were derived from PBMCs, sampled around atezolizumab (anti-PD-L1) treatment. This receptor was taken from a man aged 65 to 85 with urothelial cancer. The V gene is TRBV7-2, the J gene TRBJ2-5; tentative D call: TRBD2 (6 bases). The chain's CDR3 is CASSLSGLMQETQYF. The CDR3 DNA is TGTGCCAGCAGCTTATCGGGACTTATGCAAGAGACCCAGTACTTC. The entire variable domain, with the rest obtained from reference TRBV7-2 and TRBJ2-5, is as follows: GAGVSQSPSNKVTEKGKDVELRCDPISGHTALYWYRQSLGQGLEFLIYFQGNSAPDKSGLPSDRFSAERTGGSVSTLTIQRTQQEDSAVYLCASSLSGLMQETQYFGPGTRLLVL.